This TCR beta chain is from a study of blood T cell repertoires in COVID-19. Study in general: PBMCs, B-cell-depleted T cells, or T cells provided the cDNA or gDNA that made up the material.

In the study's own analysis: Reference gene primer amplification gave nucleated cell count estimates. Profiling relied on immunoSEQ multiplex PCR, and the TCRdb table lists in-frame clones only, not all of them. V and J calls and clone size follow that table, whereas D and trimming were derived from the DNA. This sample has hundreds of thousands of clones, with around nine tenths found just once. Cohort 3 recovery required two negative PCRs, clearance, or symptom resolution. This CDR3 has 13 residues. V was shortened by 2 bases and J by 5 bases, with 9 bases between the two germline ends. Per the germline V gene, CDR1 is SEHNR and CDR2 is FQNEAQ (reference sequence).

J is TRBJ1-1 and V is TRBV7-9; the D is unclear. The sequence was collected from a woman aged 40 to 49 who had recovered from COVID-19. Material for sequencing was PBMCs or T cells enriched from blood (not recorded which). The CDR3 region has the DNA TGTGCCAGCAGCTTAACCGCGGGAACTGAAGCTTTCTTT. As protein: CASSLTAGTEAFF.